The rows below give T cell receptor beta chains drawn from one sample of a study of blood T cell repertoires in COVID-19. TCRdb keeps only in-frame clones here, not all; method: immunoSEQ multiplex PCR. In the table there are about 220,000 clones, more than 70% of which are singletons. The sequenced material came from peripheral blood. These receptors all stem from a woman aged 80 or older with acute or convalescent COVID-19. CDR3s include the opening cysteine and the closing phenylalanine or tryptophan. D genes are given only for firm matches. Some rows mark clone size as missing; the rest say once, few, many or name a class of expanded clone.

TRBV6-6	NA	NA	TRBJ2-3	15	CASTPRKPTTDTQYF	TGTGCCAGCACCCCGAGGAAACCTACCACAGATACGCAGTATTTT
TRBV29-1	TRBD1	once	TRBJ1-2	14	CSVSGGQPNYGYTF	TGCAGCGTGTCCGGGGGACAGCCCAACTATGGCTACACCTTC
TRBV6-4	NA	NA	TRBJ1-5	13	CASSVQPNQPQHF	TGTGCCAGCAGTGTACAGCCCAATCAGCCCCAGCATTTT
TRBV7-8	TRBD2	NA	TRBJ2-3	16	CASSLVSSGSTDTQYF	TGTGCCAGCAGCTTAGTCTCTAGCGGGAGCACAGATACGCAGTATTTT
TRBV28	TRBD1	NA	TRBJ1-6	17	CASSLPPTGSNNSPLHF	TGTGCCAGCAGTCTCCCCCCGACAGGGAGTAATAATTCACCCCTCCACTTT
TRBV21-1	NA	NA	TRBJ2-5	16	CASSTRDREKEETQYF	TGTGCCAGCAGCACCCGGGACAGGGAGAAGGAAGAGACCCAGTACTTC
TRBV27	TRBD2	NA	TRBJ2-2	16	CASIKTSGGAPGELFF	TGTGCCAGCATCAAGACTAGCGGGGGGGCCCCCGGGGAGCTGTTTTTT
TRBV29-1	NA	NA	TRBJ2-1	13	CSLRGARLNEQFF	TGCAGCCTCCGGGGGGCCCGGTTGAATGAGCAGTTCTTC
TRBV7-2	TRBD1	few	TRBJ2-1	15	CASSIRGTAYNEQFF	TGTGCCAGCAGCATCAGAGGGACAGCCTACAATGAGCAGTTCTTC
TRBV5-4	NA	once	TRBJ1-6	16	CASRLSGRGINSPLHF	TGTGCCAGCAGACTTTCGGGGAGAGGGATTAATTCACCCCTCCACTTT
TRBV7-2	TRBD2	NA	TRBJ2-2	15	CASSLTSGDTGELFF	TGTGCCAGCAGCTTAACTAGCGGGGACACCGGGGAGCTGTTTTTT
TRBV2	NA	once	TRBJ1-2	14	CASSEGSLTYGYTF	TGTGCCAGCAGTGAAGGGTCCCTAACCTATGGCTACACCTTC
TRBV21-1	NA	NA	TRBJ2-7	15	CASNPRERGDYEQYF	TGTGCCAGCAACCCCAGGGAGCGGGGGGACTACGAGCAGTACTTC
TRBV5-1	TRBD2	few	TRBJ2-1	15	CASSPAGSSYNEQFF	TGCGCCAGCAGCCCAGCGGGGAGCTCCTACAATGAGCAGTTCTTC
TRBV11-2	NA	NA	TRBJ1-3	15	CASSASGGPGNTIYF	TGTGCCAGCAGCGCCTCGGGGGGGCCTGGAAACACCATATATTTT
TRBV6-5	NA	NA	TRBJ2-7	13	CASRPTGSYEQYF	TGTGCCAGCAGACCCACAGGGTCCTACGAGCAGTACTTC
TRBV5-1	NA	NA	TRBJ1-1	16	CASSLVPQLMNTEAFF	TGCGCCAGCAGCTTGGTTCCACAGTTAATGAACACTGAAGCTTTCTTT
TRBV3-1/TRBV3-2	NA	NA	TRBJ1-1	13	CASSQVAGLEAFF	TGTGCCAGCAGCCAAGTCGCCGGACTTGAAGCTTTCTTT
TRBV4-3	NA	NA	TRBJ1-1	14	CASSPQTGNTEAFF	TGCGCCAGCAGCCCCCAGACAGGGAACACTGAAGCTTTCTTT
TRBV28	TRBD1	NA	TRBJ2-1	15	CASSLGQGLVNEQFF	TGTGCCAGCAGTTTAGGACAGGGGCTGGTCAATGAGCAGTTCTTC
TRBV2	NA	few	TRBJ1-3	14	CASSVRGTGNTIYF	TGTGCCAGCAGTGTAAGGGGAACTGGAAACACCATATATTTT
TRBV24-1	TRBD2	NA	TRBJ2-2	14	CATSGAGDTGELFF	TGTGCCACCAGTGGAGCGGGGGACACCGGGGAGCTGTTTTTT
TRBV5-4	NA	NA	TRBJ1-4	17	CASSPGTKGLGREKLFF	TGTGCCAGCAGCCCTGGGACAAAGGGATTGGGGCGTGAAAAACTGTTTTTT
TRBV28	TRBD1	NA	TRBJ2-2	15	CASSSRTGGTGELFF	TGTGCCAGCAGTTCCCGGACAGGGGGGACCGGGGAGCTGTTTTTT
TRBV19	TRBD1	NA	TRBJ1-1	13	CASSTTGRTEAFF	TGTGCCAGTAGTACGACAGGGCGGACTGAAGCTTTCTTT
TRBV19	NA	once	TRBJ1-2	15	CASSIGPGSNYGYTF	TGTGCCAGTAGTATAGGTCCCGGTTCCAACTATGGCTACACCTTC
TRBV29-1	TRBD2	NA	TRBJ2-3	15	CSGRDSGASTDTQYF	TGCAGCGGGCGAGATAGCGGGGCGAGCACAGATACGCAGTATTTT
TRBV10-3	TRBD1	NA	TRBJ2-5	13	CAITPGGGETQYF	TGTGCCATCACCCCAGGGGGCGGAGAGACCCAGTACTTC
TRBV5-1	NA	NA	TRBJ1-2	15	CASSLAPGGESGYTF	TGCGCCAGCAGCTTGGCCCCGGGAGGGGAGAGTGGCTACACCTTC